The entry below gives a single T cell receptor (beta chain) sequence along with its context. Other DNA sequences in the same sample also yield this CDR3. TCRdb's table, derived via immunoSEQ multiplex PCR, lists solely in-frame clones and lacks some. The sample includes roughly 340,000 clones, 80% to 90% seen only once; the top ten take approximately 1.8%. V gave up 2 bases and J gave up 2 bases, with 6 bases separating them. CDR3 length equals 13 residues. Germline V CDR1 and CDR2: LGHDT, YNNKEL (reference sequence). The data stem from a study of blood T cell repertoires in COVID-19. Study-level information: COVID-19 samples from acute and convalescent phases originated in the United States, Italy and Spain.

The V and J genes are TRBV3-1 (or the pseudogene TRBV3-2) and TRBJ1-2, with D unresolved. This receptor was obtained from a man in his forties or fifties in a cohort exposed to, infected with or recovered from COVID-19 (not recorded which). Specimen: PBMCs or T cells enriched from blood (not recorded which). CDR3 in amino acids: CASSQTGNYGYTF. CDR3 DNA sequence: TGTGCCAGCAGCCAAACGGGAAACTATGGCTACACCTTC.